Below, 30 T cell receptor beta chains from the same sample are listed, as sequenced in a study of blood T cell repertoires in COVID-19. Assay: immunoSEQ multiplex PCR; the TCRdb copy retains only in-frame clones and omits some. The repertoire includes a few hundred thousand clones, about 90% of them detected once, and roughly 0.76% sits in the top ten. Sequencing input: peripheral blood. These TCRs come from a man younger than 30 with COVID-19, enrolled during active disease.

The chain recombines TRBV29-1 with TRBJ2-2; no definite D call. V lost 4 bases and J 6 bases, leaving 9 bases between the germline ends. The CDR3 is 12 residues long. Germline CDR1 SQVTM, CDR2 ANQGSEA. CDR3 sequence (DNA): TGCAGCGTTGTTGAGTCCCCCGGGGAGCTGTTTTTT. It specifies CSVVESPGELFF.

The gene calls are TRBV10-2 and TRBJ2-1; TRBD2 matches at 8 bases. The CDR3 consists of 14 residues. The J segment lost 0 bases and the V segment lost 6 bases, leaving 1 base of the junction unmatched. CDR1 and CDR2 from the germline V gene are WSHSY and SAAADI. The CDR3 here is CASSGTSSYNEQFF. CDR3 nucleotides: TGCGCCAGCAGCGGGACTAGCTCCTACAATGAGCAGTTCTTC.

CDR3 in amino acids: CATSDPSGSRNEQFF. The CDR3 DNA reads TGTGCCACCAGTGACCCTAGCGGGAGTCGGAATGAGCAGTTCTTC. This chain uses TRBV24-1 with TRBJ2-1, with 10 bases that match TRBD2. The CDR3 consists of 15 residues. The V and J ends lost 4 bases and 7 bases, in that order; junction bases with no gene match: 6. Germline V gene lookup returns CDR1 KGHDR and CDR2 SFDVKD.

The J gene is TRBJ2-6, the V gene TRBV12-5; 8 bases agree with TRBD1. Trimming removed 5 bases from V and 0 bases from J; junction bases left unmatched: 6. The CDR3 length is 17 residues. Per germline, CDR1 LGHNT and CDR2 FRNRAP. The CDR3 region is CASGAGTGVSGANVLTF. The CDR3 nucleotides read TGTGCTAGTGGTGCCGGGACAGGTGTCTCTGGGGCCAACGTCCTGACTTTC.

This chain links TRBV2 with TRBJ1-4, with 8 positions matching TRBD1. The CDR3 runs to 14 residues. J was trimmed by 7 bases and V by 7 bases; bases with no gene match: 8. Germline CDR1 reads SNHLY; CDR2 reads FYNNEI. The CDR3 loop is CASTPQGAREKLFF. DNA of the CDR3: TGTGCCAGCACCCCGCAGGGGGCGCGTGAAAAACTGTTTTTT.

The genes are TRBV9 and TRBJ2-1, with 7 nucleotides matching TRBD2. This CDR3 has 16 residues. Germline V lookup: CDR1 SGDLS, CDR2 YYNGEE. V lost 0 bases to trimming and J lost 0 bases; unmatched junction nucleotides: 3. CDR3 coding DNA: TGTGCCAGCAGCGTAGGGGGGAGGGCCTCCTACAATGAGCAGTTCTTC. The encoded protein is CASSVGGRASYNEQFF.

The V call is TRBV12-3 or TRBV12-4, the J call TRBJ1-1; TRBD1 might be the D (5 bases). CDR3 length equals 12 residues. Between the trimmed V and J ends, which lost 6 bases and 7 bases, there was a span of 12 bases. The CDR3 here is CASRPGFSEAFF. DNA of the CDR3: TGTGCCAGCAGGCCAGGGTTCAGTGAAGCTTTCTTT.

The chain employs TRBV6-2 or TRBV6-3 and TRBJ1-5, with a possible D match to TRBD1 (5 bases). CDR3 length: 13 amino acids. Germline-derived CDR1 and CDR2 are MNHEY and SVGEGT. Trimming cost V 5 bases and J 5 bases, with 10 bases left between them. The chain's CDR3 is CASSTGTYQPQHF. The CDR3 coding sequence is TGTGCCAGCAGTACCGGGACTTATCAGCCCCAGCATTTT.

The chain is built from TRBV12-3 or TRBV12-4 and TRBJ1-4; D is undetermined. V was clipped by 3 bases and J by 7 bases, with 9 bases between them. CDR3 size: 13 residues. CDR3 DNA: TGTGCCAGCAGTTTTGGAGAGCGTGAAAAACTGTTTTTT. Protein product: CASSFGEREKLFF.

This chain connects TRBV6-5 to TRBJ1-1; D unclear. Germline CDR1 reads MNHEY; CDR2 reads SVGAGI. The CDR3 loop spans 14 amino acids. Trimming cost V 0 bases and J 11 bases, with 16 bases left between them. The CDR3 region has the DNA TGTGCCAGCAGTTACTCCACGGGTTTGAGGGATGCTTTCTTT. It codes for CASSYSTGLRDAFF.

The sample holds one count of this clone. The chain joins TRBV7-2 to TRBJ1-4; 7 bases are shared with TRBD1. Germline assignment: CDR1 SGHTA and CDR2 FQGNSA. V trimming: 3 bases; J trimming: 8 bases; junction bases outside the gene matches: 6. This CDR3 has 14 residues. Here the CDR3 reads CASSFGTEGEKLFF. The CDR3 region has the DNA TGTGCCAGCAGCTTCGGGACAGAAGGAGAAAAACTGTTTTTT.

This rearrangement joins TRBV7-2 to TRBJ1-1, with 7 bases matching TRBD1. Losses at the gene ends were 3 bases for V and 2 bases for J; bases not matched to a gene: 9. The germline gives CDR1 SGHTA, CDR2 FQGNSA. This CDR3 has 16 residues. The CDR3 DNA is TGTGCCAGCAGCTTGGTCCCCGGGACAGCAAACACTGAAGCTTTCTTT. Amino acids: CASSLVPGTANTEAFF.

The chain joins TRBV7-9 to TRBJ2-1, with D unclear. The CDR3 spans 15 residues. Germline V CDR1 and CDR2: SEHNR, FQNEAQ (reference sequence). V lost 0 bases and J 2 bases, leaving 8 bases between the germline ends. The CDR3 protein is CASSLATSPYNEQFF. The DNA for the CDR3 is TGTGCCAGCAGCTTAGCGACATCCCCCTACAATGAGCAGTTCTTC.

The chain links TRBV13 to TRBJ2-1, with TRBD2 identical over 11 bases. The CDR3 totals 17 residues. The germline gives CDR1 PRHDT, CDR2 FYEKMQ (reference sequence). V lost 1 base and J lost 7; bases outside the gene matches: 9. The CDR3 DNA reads TGTGCCAGCAGCTTAGCCGGCGGACTAGCGGGTTTGAATGAGCAGTTCTTC. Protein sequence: CASSLAGGLAGLNEQFF.

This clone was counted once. In nucleotides, the CDR3 is TGTGCCAGCAGCTTTGAGCGGGGGGGTGAAGAGACCCAGTACTTC. It translates to CASSFERGGEETQYF. The chain carries TRBV9 and TRBJ2-5, with TRBD2 matching 10 bases. The trim removed 4 bases at V and 3 bases at J, leaving 6 bases unmatched. CDR3 length equals 15 residues. Germline CDR1 SGDLS, CDR2 YYNGEE.

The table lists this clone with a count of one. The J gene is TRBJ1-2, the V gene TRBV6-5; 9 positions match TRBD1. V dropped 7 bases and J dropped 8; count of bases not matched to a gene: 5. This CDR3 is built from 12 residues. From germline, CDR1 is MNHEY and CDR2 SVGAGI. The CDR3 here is CASTMDRGGYTF. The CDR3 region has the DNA TGTGCCAGCACCATGGACAGGGGAGGCTACACCTTC.

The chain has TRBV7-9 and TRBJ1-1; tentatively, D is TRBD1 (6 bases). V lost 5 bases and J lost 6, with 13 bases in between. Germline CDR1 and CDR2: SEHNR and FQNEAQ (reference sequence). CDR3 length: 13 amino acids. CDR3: CASSVPGQSEAFF. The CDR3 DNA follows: TGTGCCAGCAGCGTACCAGGACAGTCTGAAGCTTTCTTT.

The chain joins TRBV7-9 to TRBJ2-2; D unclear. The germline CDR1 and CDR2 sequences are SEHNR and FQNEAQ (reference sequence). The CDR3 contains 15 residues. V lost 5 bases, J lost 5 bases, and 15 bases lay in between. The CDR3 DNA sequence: TGTGCCAGCAGCACGACCTCGACGGGTACCGGGGAGCTGTTTTTT. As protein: CASSTTSTGTGELFF.

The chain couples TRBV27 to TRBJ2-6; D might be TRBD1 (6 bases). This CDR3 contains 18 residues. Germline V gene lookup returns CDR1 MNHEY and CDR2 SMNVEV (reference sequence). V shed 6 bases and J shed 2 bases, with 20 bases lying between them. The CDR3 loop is CASRPDRLMVAGANVLTF. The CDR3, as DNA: TGTGCCAGCAGGCCGGACAGATTAATGGTAGCTGGGGCCAACGTCCTGACTTTC.

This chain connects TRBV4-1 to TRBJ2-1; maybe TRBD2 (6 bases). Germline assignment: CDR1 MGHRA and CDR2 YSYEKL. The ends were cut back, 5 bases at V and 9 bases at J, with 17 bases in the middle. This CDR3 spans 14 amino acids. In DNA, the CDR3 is TGCGCCAGCAGCGGGTTAGCGGTTTCGAGTGAGCAGTTCTTC. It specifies CASSGLAVSSEQFF.

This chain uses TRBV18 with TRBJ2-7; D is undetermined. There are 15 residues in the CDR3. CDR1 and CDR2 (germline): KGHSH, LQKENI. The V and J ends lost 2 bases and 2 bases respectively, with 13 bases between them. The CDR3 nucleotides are TGTGCCAGCTCACCAACACAACAAACGACCTACGAGCAGTACTTC. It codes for CASSPTQQTTYEQYF.

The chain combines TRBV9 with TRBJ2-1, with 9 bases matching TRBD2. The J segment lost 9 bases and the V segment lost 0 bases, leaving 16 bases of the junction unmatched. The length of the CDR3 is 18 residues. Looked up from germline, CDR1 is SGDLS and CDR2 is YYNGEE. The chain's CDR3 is CASSVAQGASGEEGEQFF. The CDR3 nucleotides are TGTGCCAGCAGCGTAGCCCAAGGGGCTAGCGGGGAGGAAGGTGAGCAGTTCTTC.

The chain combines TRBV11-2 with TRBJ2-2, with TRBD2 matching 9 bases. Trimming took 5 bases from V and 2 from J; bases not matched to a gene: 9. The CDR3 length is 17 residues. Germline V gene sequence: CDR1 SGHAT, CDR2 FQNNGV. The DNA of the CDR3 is TGTGCCAGCAGCACTAGAGCGGGGGGTAGAAACACCGGGGAGCTGTTTTTT. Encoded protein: CASSTRAGGRNTGELFF.

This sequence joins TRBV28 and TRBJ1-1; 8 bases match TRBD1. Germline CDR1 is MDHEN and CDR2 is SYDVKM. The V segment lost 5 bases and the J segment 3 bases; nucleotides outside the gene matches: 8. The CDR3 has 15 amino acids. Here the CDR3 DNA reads TGTGCCAGCAGTCTAGGACAGGGCGGGTACACTGAAGCTTTCTTT. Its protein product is CASSLGQGGYTEAFF.

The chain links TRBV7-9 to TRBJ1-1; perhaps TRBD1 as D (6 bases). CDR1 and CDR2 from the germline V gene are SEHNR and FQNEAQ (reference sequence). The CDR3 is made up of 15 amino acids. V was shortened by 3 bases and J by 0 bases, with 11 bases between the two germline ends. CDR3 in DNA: TGTGCCAGCAGCTTGGTTACAGGGATGAACACTGAAGCTTTCTTT. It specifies CASSLVTGMNTEAFF.

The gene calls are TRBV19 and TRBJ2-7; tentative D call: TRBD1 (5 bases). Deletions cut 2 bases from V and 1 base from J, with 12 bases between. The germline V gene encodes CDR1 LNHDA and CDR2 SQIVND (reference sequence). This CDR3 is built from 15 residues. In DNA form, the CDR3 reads TGTGCCAGTAGTATAAGTCGACAGCGTTCCTACGAGCAGTACTTC. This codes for CASSISRQRSYEQYF.

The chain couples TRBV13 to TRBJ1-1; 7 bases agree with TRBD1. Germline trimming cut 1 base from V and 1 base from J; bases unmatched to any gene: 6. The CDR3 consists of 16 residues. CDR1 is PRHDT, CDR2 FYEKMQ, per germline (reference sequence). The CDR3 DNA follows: TGTGCCAGCAGCTTAGAAGGGGGCGGTAGGAACACTGAAGCTTTCTTT. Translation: CASSLEGGGRNTEAFF.

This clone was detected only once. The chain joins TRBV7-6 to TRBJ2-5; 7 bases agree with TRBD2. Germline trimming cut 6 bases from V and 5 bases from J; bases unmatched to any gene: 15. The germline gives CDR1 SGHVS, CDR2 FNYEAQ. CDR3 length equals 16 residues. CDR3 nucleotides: TGTGCCAGCAGTCGTACCGCTCTACCCGGGGGGGAGACCCAGTACTTC. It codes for CASSRTALPGGETQYF.

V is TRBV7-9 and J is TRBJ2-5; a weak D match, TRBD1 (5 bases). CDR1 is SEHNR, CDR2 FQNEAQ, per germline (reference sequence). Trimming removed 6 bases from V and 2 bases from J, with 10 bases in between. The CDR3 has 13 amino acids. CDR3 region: CASRDNRQETQYF. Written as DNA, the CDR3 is TGTGCCAGCAGGGATAACAGGCAAGAGACCCAGTACTTC.

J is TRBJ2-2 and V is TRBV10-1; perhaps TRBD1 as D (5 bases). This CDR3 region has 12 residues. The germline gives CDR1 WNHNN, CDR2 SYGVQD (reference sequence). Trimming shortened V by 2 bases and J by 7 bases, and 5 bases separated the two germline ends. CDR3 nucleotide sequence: TGCGCCAGCAGTGAGAGGGGCGGGGAGCTGTTTTTT. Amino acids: CASSERGGELFF.